The TCR beta chain under discussion was sequenced for a study of early T cells in non-severe SARS-CoV-2 infection. Findings and caveats of the study: VDJdb matches were skewed toward anti-spike CD8 T cell responses.

TCRdb reanalysed the 5' RACE reads using MiXCR and keeps one entry per CDR3 protein. Here the sample spans 35,000 to 45,000 distinct CDR3 sequences, over 9% being singletons. Many counts were recorded for this clonotype. The antigen remains unidentified. Sequenced input: whole blood. This TCR was sampled from an adult who was a healthcare worker with PCR-confirmed SARS-CoV-2 infection or an uninfected control (not recorded which).

CDR3 sequence reads: CASNPGGGKTEAFF. DNA for the CDR3: TGTGCCAGCAATCCCGGGGGGGGGAAGACTGAAGCTTTCTTT. The genes are TRBV6-5 and TRBJ1-1; D is possibly TRBD1 (5 bases). The germline V gene has CDR1 MNHEY and CDR2 SVGAGI. The ends were cut back, 7 bases at V and 5 bases at J, with 17 bases in the middle. CDR3 size: 14 residues.